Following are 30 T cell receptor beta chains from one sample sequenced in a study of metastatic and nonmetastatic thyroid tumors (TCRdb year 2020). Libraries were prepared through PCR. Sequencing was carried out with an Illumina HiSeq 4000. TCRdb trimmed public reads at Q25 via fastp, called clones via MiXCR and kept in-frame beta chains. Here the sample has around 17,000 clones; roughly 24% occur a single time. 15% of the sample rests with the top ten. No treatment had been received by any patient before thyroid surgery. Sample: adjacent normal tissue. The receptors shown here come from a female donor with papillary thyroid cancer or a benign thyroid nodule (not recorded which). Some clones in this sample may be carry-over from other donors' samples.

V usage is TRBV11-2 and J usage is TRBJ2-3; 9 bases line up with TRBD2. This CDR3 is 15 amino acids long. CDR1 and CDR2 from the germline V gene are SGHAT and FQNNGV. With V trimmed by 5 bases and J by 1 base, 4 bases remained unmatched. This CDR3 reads CASSRRGGGTDTQYF. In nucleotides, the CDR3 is TGTGCCAGCAGCCGACGCGGGGGGGGCACAGATACGCAGTATTTT.

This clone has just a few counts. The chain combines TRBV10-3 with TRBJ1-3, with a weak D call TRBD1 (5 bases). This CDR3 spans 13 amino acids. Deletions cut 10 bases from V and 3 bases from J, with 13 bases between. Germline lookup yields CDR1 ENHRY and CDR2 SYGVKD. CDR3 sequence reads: CATTRAIGNTIYF. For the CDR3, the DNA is TGTGCCACCACCAGGGCGATTGGAAACACCATATATTTT.

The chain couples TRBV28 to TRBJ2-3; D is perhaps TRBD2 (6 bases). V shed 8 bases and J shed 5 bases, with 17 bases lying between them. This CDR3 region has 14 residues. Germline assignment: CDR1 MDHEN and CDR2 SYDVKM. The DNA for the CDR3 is TGTGCCAGCGCAGGGACCCTGGGAGGAGATACGCAGTATTTT. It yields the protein CASAGTLGGDTQYF.

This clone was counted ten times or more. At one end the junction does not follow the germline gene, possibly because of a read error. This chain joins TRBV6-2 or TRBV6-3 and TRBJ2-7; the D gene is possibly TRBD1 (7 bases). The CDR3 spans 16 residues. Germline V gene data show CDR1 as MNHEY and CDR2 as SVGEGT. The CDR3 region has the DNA TGTGCCAGCACTTACGCGGGGACCGGGACAGCCTACGAGCAGTACTTC. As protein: CASTYAGTGTAYEQYF.

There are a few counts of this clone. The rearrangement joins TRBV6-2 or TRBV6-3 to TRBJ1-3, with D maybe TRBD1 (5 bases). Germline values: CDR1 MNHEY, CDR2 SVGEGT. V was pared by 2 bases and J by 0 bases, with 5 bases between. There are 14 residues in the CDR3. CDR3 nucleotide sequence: TGTGCCAGCAGTTACGGGGGCTCTGGAAACACCATATATTTT. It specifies CASSYGGSGNTIYF.

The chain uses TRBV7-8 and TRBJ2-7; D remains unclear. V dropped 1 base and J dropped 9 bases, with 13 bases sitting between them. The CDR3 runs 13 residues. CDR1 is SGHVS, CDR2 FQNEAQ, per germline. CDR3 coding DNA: TGTGCCAGCAGCTTAGAGGCGCGGCTTAGGCAGTACTTC. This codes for CASSLEARLRQYF.

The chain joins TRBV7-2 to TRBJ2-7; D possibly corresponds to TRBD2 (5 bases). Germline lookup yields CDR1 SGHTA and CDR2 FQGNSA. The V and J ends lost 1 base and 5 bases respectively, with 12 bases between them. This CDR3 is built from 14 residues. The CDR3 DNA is TGTGCCAGCAGCTTAGGCCCGGGGTCGGACGAGCAGTACTTC. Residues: CASSLGPGSDEQYF.

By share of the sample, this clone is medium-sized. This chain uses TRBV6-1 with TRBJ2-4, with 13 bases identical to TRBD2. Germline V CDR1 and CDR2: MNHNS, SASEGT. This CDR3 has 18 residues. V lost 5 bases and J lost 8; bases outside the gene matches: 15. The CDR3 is CASSLTSPGTSGIYIQYF. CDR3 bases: TGTGCCAGCAGTCTAACGTCCCCCGGGACTAGCGGGATATACATTCAGTACTTC.

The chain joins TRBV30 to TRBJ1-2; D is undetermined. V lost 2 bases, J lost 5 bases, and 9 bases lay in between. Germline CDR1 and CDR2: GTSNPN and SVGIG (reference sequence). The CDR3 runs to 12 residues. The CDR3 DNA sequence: TGTGCCTGGAGTTCTGACTTATATGGCTACACCTTC. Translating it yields CAWSSDLYGYTF. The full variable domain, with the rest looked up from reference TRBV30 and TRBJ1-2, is SQTIHQWPATLVQPVGSPLSLECTVEGTSNPNLYWYRQAAGRGLQLLFYSVGIGQISSEVPQNLSASRPQDRQFILSSKKLLLSDSGFYLCAWSSDLYGYTFGSGTRLTVV.

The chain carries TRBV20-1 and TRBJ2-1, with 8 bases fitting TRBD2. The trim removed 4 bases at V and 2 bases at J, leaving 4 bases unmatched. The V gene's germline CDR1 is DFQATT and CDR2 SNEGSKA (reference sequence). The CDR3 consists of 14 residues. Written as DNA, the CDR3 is TGCAGTGCTATCTTCGGGGGGGCCTACAATGAGCAGTTCTTC. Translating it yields CSAIFGGAYNEQFF.

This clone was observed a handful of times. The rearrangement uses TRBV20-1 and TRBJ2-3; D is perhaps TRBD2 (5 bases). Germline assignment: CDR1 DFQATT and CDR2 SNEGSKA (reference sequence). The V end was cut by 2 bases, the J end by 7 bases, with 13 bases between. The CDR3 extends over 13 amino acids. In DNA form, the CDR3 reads TGCAGTGCTAGAACCCTCCTAGCAAATACGCAGTATTTT. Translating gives CSARTLLANTQYF.

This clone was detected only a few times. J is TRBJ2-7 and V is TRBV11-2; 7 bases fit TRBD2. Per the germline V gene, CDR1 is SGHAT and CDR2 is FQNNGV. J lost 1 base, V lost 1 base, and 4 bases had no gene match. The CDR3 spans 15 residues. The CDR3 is CASSLAGRESYEQYF. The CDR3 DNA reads TGTGCCAGCAGCTTAGCCGGGCGGGAGTCCTACGAGCAGTACTTC.

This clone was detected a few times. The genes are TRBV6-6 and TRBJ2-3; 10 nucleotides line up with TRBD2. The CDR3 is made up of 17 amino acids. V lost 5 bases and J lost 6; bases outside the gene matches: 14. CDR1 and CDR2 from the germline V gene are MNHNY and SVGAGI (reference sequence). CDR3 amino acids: CASSPYSGRKNRDTQYF. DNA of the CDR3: TGTGCCAGCAGTCCTTATAGCGGGAGGAAAAATAGGGATACGCAGTATTTT.

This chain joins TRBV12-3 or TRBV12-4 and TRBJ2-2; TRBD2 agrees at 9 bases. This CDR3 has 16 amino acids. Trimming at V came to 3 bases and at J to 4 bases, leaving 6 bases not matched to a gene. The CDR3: CASSFQAGGCTGELFF. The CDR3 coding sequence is TGTGCCAGCAGTTTCCAAGCGGGGGGTTGCACCGGGGAGCTGTTTTTT.

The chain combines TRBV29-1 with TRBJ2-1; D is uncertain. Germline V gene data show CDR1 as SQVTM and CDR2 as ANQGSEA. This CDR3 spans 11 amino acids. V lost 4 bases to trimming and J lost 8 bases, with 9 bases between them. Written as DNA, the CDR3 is TGCAGCGTTGCAGGTGACCATGAGCAGTTCTTC. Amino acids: CSVAGDHEQFF.

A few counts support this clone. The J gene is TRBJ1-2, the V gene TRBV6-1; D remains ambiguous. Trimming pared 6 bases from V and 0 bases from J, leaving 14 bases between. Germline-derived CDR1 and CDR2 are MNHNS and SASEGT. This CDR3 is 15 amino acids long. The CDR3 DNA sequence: TGTGCCAGCAGGATCCAGCCAGGACCTAACTATGGCTACACCTTC. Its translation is CASRIQPGPNYGYTF.

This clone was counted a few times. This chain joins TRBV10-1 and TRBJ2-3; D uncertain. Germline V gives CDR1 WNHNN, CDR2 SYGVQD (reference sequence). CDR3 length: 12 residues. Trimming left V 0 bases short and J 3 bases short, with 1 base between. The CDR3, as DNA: TGCGCCAGCAGTGAGTCGACAGATACGCAGTATTTT. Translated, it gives CASSESTDTQYF.

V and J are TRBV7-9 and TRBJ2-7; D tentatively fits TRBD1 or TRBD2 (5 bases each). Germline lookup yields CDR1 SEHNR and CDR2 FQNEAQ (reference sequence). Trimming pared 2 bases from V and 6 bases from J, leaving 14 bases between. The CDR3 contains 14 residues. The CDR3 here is CASSLTGMQGEQYF. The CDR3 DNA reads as TGTGCCAGCAGCTTAACCGGGATGCAGGGCGAGCAGTACTTC.

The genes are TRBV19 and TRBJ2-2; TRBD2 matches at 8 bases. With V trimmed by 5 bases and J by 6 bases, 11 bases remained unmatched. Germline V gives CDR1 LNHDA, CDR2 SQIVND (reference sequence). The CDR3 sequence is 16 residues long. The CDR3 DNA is TGTGCCAGTAGTCCGTCACTAGCGGTAGGGTCCGGGGAGCTGTTTTTT. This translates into CASSPSLAVGSGELFF.

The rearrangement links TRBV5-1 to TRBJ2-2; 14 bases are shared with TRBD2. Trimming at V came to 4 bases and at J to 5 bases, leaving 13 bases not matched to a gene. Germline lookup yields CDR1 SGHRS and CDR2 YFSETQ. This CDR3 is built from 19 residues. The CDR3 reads CASSPTDGTSGRRTGELFF. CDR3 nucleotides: TGCGCCAGCAGCCCGACCGACGGGACTAGCGGGAGAAGGACCGGGGAGCTGTTTTTT.

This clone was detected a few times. CDR3 amino acids: CASSLLGYEQYF. For the CDR3, the DNA is TGCGCCAGCAGCTTGTTAGGCTACGAGCAGTACTTC. The V gene is TRBV5-1, the J gene TRBJ2-7; no firm D call. CDR1 SGHRS and CDR2 YFSETQ come from the germline V gene. The length of the CDR3 is 12 residues. V gave up 1 base and J gave up 3 bases, with 5 bases separating them.

The CDR3 region has the DNA TGTGCCAGCAGACAAGCGGCTAAAGAGACCCAGTACTTC. Protein product: CASRQAAKETQYF. The rearrangement joins TRBV6-1 to TRBJ2-5, with D tentatively TRBD2 (5 bases). With 6 bases removed from V and 3 bases from J, the gap between germline ends came to 11 bases. CDR1 is MNHNS, CDR2 SASEGT, per germline. The CDR3 has 13 residues.

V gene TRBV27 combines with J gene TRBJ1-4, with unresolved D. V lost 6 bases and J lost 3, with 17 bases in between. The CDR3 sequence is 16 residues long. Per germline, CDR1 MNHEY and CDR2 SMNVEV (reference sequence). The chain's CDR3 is CASSASVWAANEKLFF. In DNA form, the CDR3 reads TGTGCCAGCAGCGCGAGCGTGTGGGCCGCTAATGAAAAACTGTTTTTT. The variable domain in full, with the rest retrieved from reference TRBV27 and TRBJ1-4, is EAQVTQNPRYLITVTGKKLTVTCSQNMNHEYMSWYRQDPGLGLRQIYYSMNVEVTDKGDVPEGYKVSRKEKRNFPLILESPSPNQTSLYFCASSASVWAANEKLFFGSGTQLSVL.

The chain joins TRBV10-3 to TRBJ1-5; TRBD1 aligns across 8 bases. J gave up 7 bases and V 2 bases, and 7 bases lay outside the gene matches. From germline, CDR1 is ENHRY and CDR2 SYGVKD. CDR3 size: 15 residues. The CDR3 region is CAISEGTGYGQPQHF. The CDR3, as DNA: TGTGCCATCAGTGAGGGGACAGGATACGGCCAGCCCCAGCATTTT.

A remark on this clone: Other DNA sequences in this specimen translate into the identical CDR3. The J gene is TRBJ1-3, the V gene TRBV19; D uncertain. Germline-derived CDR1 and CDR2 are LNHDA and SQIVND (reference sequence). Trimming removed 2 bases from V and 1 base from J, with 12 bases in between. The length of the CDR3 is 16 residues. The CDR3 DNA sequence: TGTGCCAGTAGTATACGCGGGCAGCTTTCTGGAAACACCATATATTTT. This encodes CASSIRGQLSGNTIYF.

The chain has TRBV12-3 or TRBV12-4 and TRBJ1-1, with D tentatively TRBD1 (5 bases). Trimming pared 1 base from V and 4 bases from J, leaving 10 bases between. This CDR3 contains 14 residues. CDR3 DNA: TGTGCCAGCAGTTTAGAAGGGGAGGGCACTGAAGCTTTCTTT. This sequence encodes CASSLEGEGTEAFF.

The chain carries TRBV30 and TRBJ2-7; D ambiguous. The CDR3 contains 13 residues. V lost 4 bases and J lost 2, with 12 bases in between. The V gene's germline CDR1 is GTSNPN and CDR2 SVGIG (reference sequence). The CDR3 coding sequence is TGTGCCTGGAATCGGGTCCCCCCCTACGAGCAGTACTTC. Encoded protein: CAWNRVPPYEQYF.

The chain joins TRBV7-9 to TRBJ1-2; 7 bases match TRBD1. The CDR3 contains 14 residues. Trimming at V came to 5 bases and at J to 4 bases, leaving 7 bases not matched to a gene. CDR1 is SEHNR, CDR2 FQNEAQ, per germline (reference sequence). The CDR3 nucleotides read TGTGCCAGCAGCCAAGAGGGACAGACCTATGGCTACACCTTC. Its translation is CASSQEGQTYGYTF.

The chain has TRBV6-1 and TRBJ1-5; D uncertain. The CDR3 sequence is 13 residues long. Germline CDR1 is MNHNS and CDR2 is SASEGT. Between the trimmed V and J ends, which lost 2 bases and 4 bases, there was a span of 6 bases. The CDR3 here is CASSEFRNQPQHF. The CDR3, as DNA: TGTGCCAGCAGTGAATTCAGGAATCAGCCCCAGCATTTT.

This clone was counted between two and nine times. The CDR3 bases are TGCGCCAGCCGACCGGGCGGTGATTCACCCCTCCACTTT. Translation: CASRPGGDSPLHF. The J gene is TRBJ1-6, the V gene TRBV5-1; D unclear. Germline V lookup: CDR1 SGHRS, CDR2 YFSETQ. Trimming pared 7 bases from V and 8 bases from J, leaving 13 bases between. The CDR3 sequence is 13 residues long.